The source of this T cell receptor (beta chain) is a study of T cell changes during pregnancy in multiple sclerosis. This clone has a single count. V shed 7 bases and J shed 5 bases, with 10 bases lying between them. CDR1 SGHRS and CDR2 YFSETQ come from the germline V gene. The CDR3 has 11 amino acids. Method: immunoSEQ multiplex PCR; TCRdb's copy keeps in-frame clones and lacks some. Seen here are 25,000 to 35,000 clones, approximately 89% observed once, and the top ten hold about 11%. This receptor was identified in a female donor with multiple sclerosis, enrolled in a pregnancy study. This sequence joins TRBV5-1 and TRBJ2-7; D ambiguous. The sample consisted of CD8+ T cells from peripheral blood mononuclear cells, taken in the second trimester of pregnancy. CDR3 coding DNA: TGCGCCAGCCGACGCGGCGACGAGCAGTACTTC. Translation: CASRRGDEQYF.